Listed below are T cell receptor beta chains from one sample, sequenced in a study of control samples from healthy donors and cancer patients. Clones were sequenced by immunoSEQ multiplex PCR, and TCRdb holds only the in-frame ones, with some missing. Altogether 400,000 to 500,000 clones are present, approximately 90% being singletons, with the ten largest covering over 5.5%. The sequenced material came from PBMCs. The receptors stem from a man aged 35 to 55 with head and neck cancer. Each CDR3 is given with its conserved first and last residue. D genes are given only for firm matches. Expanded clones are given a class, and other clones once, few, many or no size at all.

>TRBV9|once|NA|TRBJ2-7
TGTGCCAGCAGCCCGGTCGCAGGGAGCGCCTACGAGCAGTACTTC
CASSPVAGSAYEQYF
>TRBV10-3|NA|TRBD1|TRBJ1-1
TGTGCCTCCTCTCAGGGGGGGCCGAACACTGAAGCTTTCTTT
CASSQGGPNTEAFF
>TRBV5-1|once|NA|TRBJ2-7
TGCGCCAGCAGCTTGGGGGTGAGAGGTTCCTCCTACGAGCAGTACTTC
CASSLGVRGSSYEQYF
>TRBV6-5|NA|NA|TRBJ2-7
TGTGCCAGCAGCGTCGGGTCCATAAGCTCCTACGAGCAGTACTTC
CASSVGSISSYEQYF
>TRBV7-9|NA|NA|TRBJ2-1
TGTGCCAGCAGTTCAGGCAATGAGCAGTTCTTC
CASSSGNEQFF
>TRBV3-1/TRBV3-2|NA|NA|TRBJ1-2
TGTGCCAGCAGCCAAGGTGGAGGGAGAGACTATGGCTACACCTTC
CASSQGGGRDYGYTF
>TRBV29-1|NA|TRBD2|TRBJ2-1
TGTAGCGTTGACAAGGGTTTGGCGGGAGTATATGAGCAGTTCTTC
CSVDKGLAGVYEQFF
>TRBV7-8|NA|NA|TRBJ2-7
TGTGCCAGCAGCCTGGTGGGTGACGAGCAGTACTTC
CASSLVGDEQYF
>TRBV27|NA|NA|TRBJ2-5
TGTGCCAGCAGTCGATATCGGGACGACGGTCGAGAGACCCAGTACTTC
CASSRYRDDGRETQYF
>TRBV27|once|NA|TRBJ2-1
TGTGCCAGCAGTTTATCCGCGGGGTACAATGAGCAGTTCTTC
CASSLSAGYNEQFF
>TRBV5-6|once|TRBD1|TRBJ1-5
TGTGCCAGCAGCCGCGACAGGGATAGTCAGCCCCAGCATTTT
CASSRDRDSQPQHF
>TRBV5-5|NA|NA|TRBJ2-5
TGTGCCAGCAGCCCAGGATTGGTGGGGACCCAGTACTTC
CASSPGLVGTQYF
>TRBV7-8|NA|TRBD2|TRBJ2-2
TGTGCCAGCAGCTTAGCCCGGATGCTAGCGGGGGGGGGCACCGGGGAGCTGTTTTTT
CASSLARMLAGGGTGELFF
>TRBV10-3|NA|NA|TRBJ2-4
TGTGCCATCAGTGTGGAAGGAGGGACCAAAAACATTCAGTACTTC
CAISVEGGTKNIQYF
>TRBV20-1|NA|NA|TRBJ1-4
TGCAGTGCTAGTTTGGGGAGTAATGAAAAACTGTTTTTT
CSASLGSNEKLFF
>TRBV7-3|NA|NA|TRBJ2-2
TGTGCCAGCAGCACCTTCGGGACTTCGAACACCGGGGAGCTGTTTTTT
CASSTFGTSNTGELFF
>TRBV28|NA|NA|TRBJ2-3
TGTGCCAGCAAGGCAGGGGGGGAGGATACGCAGTATTTT
CASKAGGEDTQYF
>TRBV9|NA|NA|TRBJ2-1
TGTGCCAGCAGCGTAGGTGAGGCTTTTGAGCAGTTCTTC
CASSVGEAFEQFF
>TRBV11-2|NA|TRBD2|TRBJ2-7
TGTGCCAGCAGTTCTATAGCGGGGGGGCGGGAGCAGTACTTC
CASSSIAGGREQYF
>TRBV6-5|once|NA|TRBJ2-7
TGTGCCAGCAGAAGGGACACCTCCTACGAGCAGTACTTC
CASRRDTSYEQYF
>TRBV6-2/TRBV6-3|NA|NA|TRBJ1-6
TGTGCCAGCAGTTCCATTCAGAGCTCCTATAATTCACCCCTCCACTTT
CASSSIQSSYNSPLHF
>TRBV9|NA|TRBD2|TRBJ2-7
TGTGCCAGCAGCCTAGAAGAAAGGGTAGCGGGAGGGCCGCGTGAGCAGTACTTC
CASSLEERVAGGPREQYF
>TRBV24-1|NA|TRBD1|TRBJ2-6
TGTGCCACCGGACAGGGGGAATTGGGGGCCAACGTCCTGACTTTC
CATGQGELGANVLTF
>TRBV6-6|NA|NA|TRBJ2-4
TGTGCCAGCAGTTACTCCAATTGGGGTGAGAACATTCAGTACTTC
CASSYSNWGENIQYF
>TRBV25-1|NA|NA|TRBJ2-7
TGTGCCAGCAGTGAGGGACACCCGTACCCAGCCTACGAGCAGTACTTC
CASSEGHPYPAYEQYF
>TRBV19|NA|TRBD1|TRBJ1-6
TGTGCCAGTAGTTGGGGGACAGCTAATTCACCCCTCCACTTT
CASSWGTANSPLHF
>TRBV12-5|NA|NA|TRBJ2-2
TGTGCTAGTGGGGAACACACCGGGGAGCTGTTTTTT
CASGEHTGELFF
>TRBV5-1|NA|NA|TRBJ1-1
TGCGCCAGCAGCTTGGACAGGAATACACCGAACACTGAAGCTTTCTTT
CASSLDRNTPNTEAFF
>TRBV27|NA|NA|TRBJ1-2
TGTGCCAGCAGTTTAGGACCGAACTATGGCTACACCTTC
CASSLGPNYGYTF
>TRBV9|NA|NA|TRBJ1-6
TGTGCCAGCAGCGTAAGTGGAAGTTCACCCCTCCACTTT
CASSVSGSSPLHF
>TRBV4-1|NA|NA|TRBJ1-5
TGCGCCAGCAGCCAAGACAACAGCCTCAATCAGCCCCAGCATTTT
CASSQDNSLNQPQHF
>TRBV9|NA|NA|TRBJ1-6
TGTGCCAGCAGCACCCGAGAGGGGAATTCACCCCTCCACTTT
CASSTREGNSPLHF
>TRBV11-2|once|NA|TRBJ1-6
TGTGCCAGCAGTGACAATTCACCCCTCCACTTT
CASSDNSPLHF
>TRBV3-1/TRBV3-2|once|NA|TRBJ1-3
TGTGCCAGCAGCCAACGCCAAGGGGGTGGAAACACCATATATTTT
CASSQRQGGGNTIYF
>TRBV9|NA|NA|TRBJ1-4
TGTGCCAGCAGCGTAGCGGGGTTTAATGAAAAACTGTTTTTT
CASSVAGFNEKLFF